A single TCR beta chain is shown here with its context. This sample was taken from a study of shared T cell receptors in the human thymus. Here immunoSEQ multiplex PCR was the method, and the copy in TCRdb shows in-frame clones only, minus some. This sample has about 610,000 clones, with 88% found just once. Germline CDR1 and CDR2: SGHVS and FQNEAQ. The CDR3 extends over 14 amino acids. Trimming removed 1 base from V and 5 bases from J; junction bases left unmatched: 1. These sequences were also reported in another study, on human thymus T cells. That work states: Healthy Finnish infants having corrective surgery for congenital heart defects served as donors. Resections from corrective heart surgery supplied the thymus tissue. Repertoires from thymus and blood appeared to show biased V and J gene usage. Highly overlapping thymic repertoires among unrelated individuals were reported in related research.

Sample: thymocytes. The chain carries TRBV7-8 and TRBJ1-5; TRBD1 matches 8 bases. The receptor comes from a boy less than two years old with a congenital heart defect. The CDR3 sequence is CASSLGQGYQPQHF. The DNA of the CDR3 is TGTGCCAGCAGCTTAGGACAGGGGTATCAGCCCCAGCATTTT.